The present T cell receptor (beta chain) was sequenced within a study of cytomegalovirus exposure and HLA in healthy donors. Of note for this clone: Its antigen is not identified.

The CDR3 runs to 14 residues. V shed 4 bases, J shed 4 bases, and the junction held 7 bases outside the gene matches. The germline CDR1 and CDR2 sequences are SGHDT and YYEEEE. In the PCR, 60 Vbeta and 13 Jbeta primers were used. TCRdb keeps only in-frame clones here, not all; method: immunoSEQ multiplex PCR. The table lists roughly 190,000 clones, 70% to 80% of them singletons. Study conclusions and caveats: Among the CMV-associated chains, three were confirmed in vitro as specific for CMV antigens.

This chain joins TRBV5-6 and TRBJ1-2; 7 bases match TRBD1. The TCR sequence derives from a woman under 40 in good health and CMV-seropositive. The sequencing sample was made of PBMCs. The CDR3 DNA reads TGTGCCAGCAGCCCGAGGGGGCCCCTCTATGGCTACACCTTC. It is translated as CASSPRGPLYGYTF.